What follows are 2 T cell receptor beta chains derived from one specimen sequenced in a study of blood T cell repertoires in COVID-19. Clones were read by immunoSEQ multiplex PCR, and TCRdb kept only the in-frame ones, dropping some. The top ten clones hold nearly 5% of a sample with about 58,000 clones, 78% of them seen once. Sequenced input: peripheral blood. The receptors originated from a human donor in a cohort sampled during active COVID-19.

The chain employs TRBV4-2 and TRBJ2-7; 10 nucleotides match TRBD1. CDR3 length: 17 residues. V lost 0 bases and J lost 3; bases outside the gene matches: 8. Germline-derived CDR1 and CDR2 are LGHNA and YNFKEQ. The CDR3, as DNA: TGTGCCAGCAGCCAAGAACCGGGACAGGGGTTCTTCTACGAGCAGTACTTC. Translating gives CASSQEPGQGFFYEQYF.

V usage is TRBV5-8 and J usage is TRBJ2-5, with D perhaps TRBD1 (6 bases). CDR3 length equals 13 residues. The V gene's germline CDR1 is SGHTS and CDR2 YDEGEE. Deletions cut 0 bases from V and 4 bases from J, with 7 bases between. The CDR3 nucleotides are TGTGCCAGCAGCTTGGCCAGGGGAGAGACCCAGTACTTC. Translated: CASSLARGETQYF.